This paragraph reports one T cell receptor beta chain. The data are from a study of a mutant IDH1 vaccine in newly diagnosed glioma. Study as a whole: Pretreatment consisted of radiotherapy, temozolomide, or both, with most receiving both.

Germline CDR1 LNHDA, CDR2 SQIVND (reference sequence). There are 15 residues in the CDR3. Trimming removed 7 bases from V and 0 bases from J, with 13 bases in between. The time point was: baseline, week 1 (first vaccination visit). Stated treatment: pre-vaccination baseline after standard-of-care therapy. The table came from immunoSEQ multiplex PCR; TCRdb's copy has only in-frame clones and leaves some out. Found here are over 80,000 clones, around nine tenths of them singletons; the top ten hold roughly 0.61%. Source: PBMCs, taken from a glioma patient treated with radiotherapy, temozolomide or both. This TCR was sampled from a woman aged 50 to 65 with glioma. The chain recombines TRBV19 with TRBJ1-5; D unclear. CDR3 sequence: CASNRQRNSNQPQHF. CDR3 nucleotide sequence: TGTGCCAGTAACCGTCAGAGGAATAGCAATCAGCCCCAGCATTTT.